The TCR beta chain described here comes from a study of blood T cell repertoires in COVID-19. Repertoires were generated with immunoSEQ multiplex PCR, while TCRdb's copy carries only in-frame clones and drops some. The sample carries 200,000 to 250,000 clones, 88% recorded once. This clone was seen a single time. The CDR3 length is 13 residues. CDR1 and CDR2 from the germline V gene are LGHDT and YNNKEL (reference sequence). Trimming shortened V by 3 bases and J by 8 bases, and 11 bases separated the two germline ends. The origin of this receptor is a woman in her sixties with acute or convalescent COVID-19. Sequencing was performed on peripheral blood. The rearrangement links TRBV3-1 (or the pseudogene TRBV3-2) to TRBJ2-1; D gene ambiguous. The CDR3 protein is CASSHTVGDEQFF. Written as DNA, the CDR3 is TGTGCCAGCAGCCACACAGTGGGTGATGAGCAGTTCTTC.